The 8 T cell receptor beta chains in this list originate from one sample, sequenced in a study of T cells in localized non-small cell lung cancer. Here immunoSEQ multiplex PCR was the method, and the copy in TCRdb shows in-frame clones only, minus some. This table has about 950 clones, 17% appearing once. The sequencing here drew on lung tumor tissue, taken before any cancer treatment. The receptors originated from a female donor of 60 years or more with stage I squamous cell lung carcinoma.

This clone has only a few counts. The rearrangement joins TRBV11-3 to TRBJ1-5; no definite D call. The V gene lost 6 bases and the J gene lost 9 bases, with 21 bases spanning the gap. CDR1 and CDR2 from the germline V gene are SGHNT and YENEEA. This CDR3 has 15 residues. CDR3 nucleotide sequence: TGTGCCAGCAGTCCGAGTCCGGAGCCGTCGGCGCCCCAGCATTTT. Residues: CASSPSPEPSAPQHF. The variable domain in full, completed from reference TRBV11-3 and TRBJ1-5, reads EAGVVQSPRYKIIEKKQPVAFWCNPISGHNTLYWYLQNLGQGPELLIRYENEEAVDDSQLPKDRFSAERLKGVDSTLKIQPAELGDSAVYLCASSPSPEPSAPQHFGDGTRLSIL.

The V call is TRBV6-8, the J call TRBJ1-2; 8 bases agree with TRBD1. Germline V gene lookup returns CDR1 MNHGY and CDR2 SAAAGT. The CDR3 consists of 13 residues. The V segment lost 6 bases and the J segment 8 bases; nucleotides outside the gene matches: 8. The CDR3 sequence: CASRGQVVGGYTF. CDR3 sequence (DNA): TGTGCCAGCAGGGGACAGGTTGTCGGGGGCTACACCTTC.

This clone showed up just a few times. The chain couples TRBV12-5 to TRBJ1-1, with unresolved D. The germline V and J ends were trimmed by 2 bases and 1 base, with 8 bases remaining between them. This CDR3 comprises 14 residues. The germline CDR1 and CDR2 sequences are LGHNT and FRNRAP. The CDR3 loop reads CASGLSVSNTEAFF. The CDR3 nucleotides read TGTGCTAGTGGTTTGTCTGTATCGAACACTGAAGCTTTCTTT.

This clone has more than one count but fewer than ten. The rearrangement links TRBV30 to TRBJ2-3; 8 bases are shared with TRBD1. Germline values: CDR1 GTSNPN, CDR2 SVGIG (reference sequence). This CDR3 is built from 15 residues. V was clipped by 2 bases and J by 6 bases; unmatched bases: 10. The DNA of the CDR3 is TGTGCCTGGAGTCGGCTGACAGGGGCCGCGGATACGCAGTATTTT. Its translation is CAWSRLTGAADTQYF.

V and J are TRBV11-3 and TRBJ2-7; TRBD2 aligns across 9 bases. Germline CDR1 SGHNT, CDR2 YENEEA. With 5 bases clipped from V and 6 bases from J, the junction kept 8 bases outside the gene matches. The CDR3 consists of 14 residues. The CDR3 here is CASSVGTSIREQYF. In DNA form, the CDR3 reads TGTGCCAGCAGCGTCGGGACTAGCATTCGCGAGCAGTACTTC.

The chain employs TRBV5-1 and TRBJ2-1; D not certain. Deletions cut 0 bases from V and 1 base from J, with 5 bases between. The germline V gene has CDR1 SGHRS and CDR2 YFSETQ. The CDR3 is 14 amino acids. The CDR3 loop is CASSLGDSYNEQFF. The CDR3 nucleotides read TGCGCCAGCAGCTTGGGTGATTCCTACAATGAGCAGTTCTTC.

A few counts support this clone. The chain carries TRBV23-1 and TRBJ2-1; D ambiguous. TRBV23-1 is reported as an ORF; its role is uncertain. V lost 6 bases and J lost 7, with 13 bases in between. This CDR3 has 13 amino acids. CDR3 protein: CASSWILSNEQFF. The CDR3, as DNA: TGCGCCAGCAGCTGGATCCTTAGTAATGAGCAGTTCTTC.

By share of the sample, this clone is medium-sized. The DNA of the CDR3 is TGTGCCAGCACCTCCCTCGACAGGGTAAACTATGGCTACACCTTC. Translated, it gives CASTSLDRVNYGYTF. The V and J genes are TRBV11-3 and TRBJ1-2; 7 bases align to TRBD1. Trimming at V came to 7 bases and at J to 2 bases, leaving 10 bases not matched to a gene. Germline V CDR1 and CDR2: SGHNT, YENEEA. The CDR3 is 15 amino acids.